The 14 T cell receptor beta chains in this list originate from one sample, sequenced in a study of cytomegalovirus exposure and HLA in healthy donors. Primers included in the PCR were 60 Vbeta and 13 Jbeta primers. The method was immunoSEQ multiplex PCR; TCRdb's version includes in-frame clones alone and lacks a portion of them. The data contain about 100,000 clones, approximately 77% of them singletons. The sample taken for sequencing was PBMCs. These receptors all stem from a male donor in good health and CMV-seropositive.

This chain uses TRBV10-3 with TRBJ2-3; the D gene is possibly TRBD2 (7 bases). Trimming removed 8 bases at V and 0 bases at J, with 15 bases between. The germline CDR1 and CDR2 sequences are ENHRY and SYGVKD. The CDR3 is 15 amino acids. CDR3 in amino acids: CAIGLGGASTDTQYF. The CDR3 bases are TGTGCCATCGGTCTGGGGGGGGCTAGCACAGATACGCAGTATTTT.

This clone has a handful of counts. The chain combines TRBV28 with TRBJ2-7; the D gene is possibly TRBD1 (6 bases). Deletions cut 6 bases from V and 2 bases from J, with 8 bases between. Germline assignment: CDR1 MDHEN and CDR2 SYDVKM. The CDR3 has 12 amino acids. The CDR3 DNA reads TGTGCCAGCAGCGGGGACACCTACGAGCAGTACTTC. Translated: CASSGDTYEQYF.

V usage is TRBV6-5 and J usage is TRBJ2-7; TRBD1 is a possible D gene (5 bases). V lost 6 bases to trimming and J lost 6 bases, with 15 bases between them. The CDR3 contains 13 residues. The germline gives CDR1 MNHEY, CDR2 SVGAGI. This CDR3 reads CASSPPGAFEQYF. The CDR3 DNA sequence: TGTGCCAGCAGCCCCCCTGGGGCGTTCGAGCAGTACTTC.

This rearrangement joins TRBV30 to TRBJ2-1; possible D gene TRBD2, 6 bases. Germline V gives CDR1 GTSNPN, CDR2 SVGIG (reference sequence). Trimming pared 1 base from V and 9 bases from J, leaving 22 bases between. There are 16 residues in the CDR3. The CDR3, as DNA: TGTGCCTGGAGTGCCCACACTCGGGGGTCGGGAAGTGAGCAGTTCTTC. Amino acids: CAWSAHTRGSGSEQFF.

The chain is built from TRBV7-2 and TRBJ1-3, with 9 bases matching TRBD1. The V gene's germline CDR1 is SGHTA and CDR2 FQGNSA. CDR3 length: 15 residues. The V segment lost 3 bases and the J segment 0 bases; nucleotides outside the gene matches: 0. Here the CDR3 reads CASSLTGGSGNTIYF. The CDR3 DNA reads as TGTGCCAGCAGCTTGACAGGGGGCTCTGGAAACACCATATATTTT.

Only a few counts were recorded for this clone. The chain couples TRBV4-2 to TRBJ2-7, with a weak D call TRBD1 (6 bases). Germline V lookup: CDR1 LGHNA, CDR2 YNFKEQ. This CDR3 has 16 residues. V lost 3 bases to trimming and J lost 6 bases, with 21 bases between them. The CDR3 loop is CASSQETTGTFSEQYF. Here the CDR3 DNA reads TGTGCCAGCAGCCAGGAAACAACAGGGACCTTTTCCGAGCAGTACTTC.

The chain recombines TRBV30 with TRBJ2-2, with D tentatively TRBD1 (5 bases). Germline CDR1 GTSNPN, CDR2 SVGIG (reference sequence). The CDR3 consists of 14 residues. V lost 3 bases to trimming and J lost 5 bases, with 13 bases between them. CDR3 residues: CAWRLSPGTGELFF. The CDR3 nucleotides read TGTGCCTGGAGACTATCCCCAGGGACCGGGGAGCTGTTTTTT.

Written as DNA, the CDR3 is TGTGCCAGCAGCTTTACGACAGTCTCCTACAATGAGCAGTTCTTC. It is translated as CASSFTTVSYNEQFF. This sequence joins TRBV7-2 and TRBJ2-1; a possible D gene is TRBD1 (5 bases). The CDR3 covers 15 residues. Germline V gene data show CDR1 as SGHTA and CDR2 as FQGNSA. V lost 3 bases and J 0 bases, leaving 9 bases between the germline ends.

The chain has TRBV19 and TRBJ2-2, with D unresolved. CDR1 is LNHDA, CDR2 SQIVND, per germline (reference sequence). This CDR3 is 14 amino acids long. V was cut by 1 base and J by 0 bases, with 3 bases left in between. CDR3 sequence reads: CASSIAANTGELFF. DNA of the CDR3: TGTGCCAGTAGTATAGCTGCGAACACCGGGGAGCTGTTTTTT.

This chain uses TRBV5-1 with TRBJ2-7; 7 positions agree with TRBD2. The CDR3 contains 15 residues. The junction had 7 bases not matched to a gene; V was cut back by 2 bases and J by 2 bases. Germline V lookup: CDR1 SGHRS, CDR2 YFSETQ. The CDR3 spells CASSLQYGGTYEQYF. DNA for the CDR3: TGCGCCAGCAGCTTACAATACGGGGGGACCTACGAGCAGTACTTC.

The rearrangement links TRBV10-3 to TRBJ2-1, with TRBD1 identical over 10 bases. Germline lookup yields CDR1 ENHRY and CDR2 SYGVKD. The CDR3 sequence is 14 residues long. Unmatched junction bases numbered 6, after V lost 10 bases and J lost 3 bases. The CDR3 is CATTGTGDYNEQFF. The CDR3 DNA follows: TGTGCCACCACCGGGACAGGGGACTACAATGAGCAGTTCTTC.

V is TRBV5-1 and J is TRBJ2-1; D ambiguous. Germline V gene sequence: CDR1 SGHRS, CDR2 YFSETQ. The V and J ends lost 3 bases and 0 bases respectively, with 10 bases between them. This CDR3 spans 15 amino acids. CDR3 loop: CASSSATSSYNEQFF. The CDR3 DNA is TGCGCCAGCAGCTCCGCAACGAGCTCCTACAATGAGCAGTTCTTC.

Only a few counts were recorded for this clone. The V gene is TRBV11-2, the J gene TRBJ2-1, with TRBD1 identical over 7 bases. V lost 1 base to trimming and J lost 7 bases; unmatched junction nucleotides: 13. The germline gives CDR1 SGHAT, CDR2 FQNNGV. This CDR3 has 17 residues. The CDR3 DNA is TGTGCCAGCAGCTTAGGAGGGGGCCTCGACAGGGAAAATGAGCAGTTCTTC. Amino acids: CASSLGGGLDRENEQFF.

The rearrangement joins TRBV4-1 to TRBJ1-6; the D gene is possibly TRBD1 (5 bases). Trimming left V 4 bases short and J 10 bases short, with 17 bases between. Per the germline V gene, CDR1 is MGHRA and CDR2 is YSYEKL. The CDR3 extends over 15 amino acids. The CDR3 DNA reads TGCGCCAGCAGCCCGCAGGGACTTAGGGTGTCACCCCTCCACTTT. The encoded protein is CASSPQGLRVSPLHF.